Sequencing of this T cell receptor beta chain was carried out in a study of T cell responses to AZD1222 COVID-19 vaccine. Study context: Doses given second, at about 4 or about 12 weeks, were pooled. Findings of the study overall: Donors, mostly white British, included more females; clonal diversity was possibly underestimated. Repertoires were sampled only after the peak T cell response.

This clone was picked up a small number of times. The antigen is undetermined. The V gene's germline CDR1 is MDHEN and CDR2 SYDVKM. The CDR3 loop spans 15 amino acids. The V gene lost 5 bases and the J gene lost 9 bases, with 20 bases spanning the gap. Profiled with immunoSEQ multiplex PCR; TCRdb holds only in-frame clones, not every one. The data contain around 140,000 clones, over 85% of them seen just once; the ten biggest clones take up around 1.8%. The chain couples TRBV28 to TRBJ1-5; D gene ambiguous. This TCR was recovered from an adult in good health. The specimen was peripheral blood, collected on day 0 of AZD1222 vaccination. CDR3: CASSPLDPAGRPQHF. The CDR3 nucleotides read TGTGCCAGCAGTCCCCTCGACCCCGCTGGTCGGCCCCAGCATTTT.